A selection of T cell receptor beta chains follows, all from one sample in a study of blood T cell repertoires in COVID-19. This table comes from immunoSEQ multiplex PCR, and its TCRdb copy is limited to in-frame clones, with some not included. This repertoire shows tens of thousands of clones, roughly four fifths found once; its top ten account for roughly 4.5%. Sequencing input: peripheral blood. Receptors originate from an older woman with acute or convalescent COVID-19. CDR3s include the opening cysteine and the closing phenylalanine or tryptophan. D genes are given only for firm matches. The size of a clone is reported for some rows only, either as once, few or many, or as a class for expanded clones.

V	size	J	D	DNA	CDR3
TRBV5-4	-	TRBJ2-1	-	TGTGCCAGCAGCTTGCGGGGGGCCCGCCTCCCTGAGCAGTTCTTC	CASSLRGARLPEQFF
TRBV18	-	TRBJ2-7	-	TGTGCCAGCTCAGTTAGCGCCTCCTACGAGCAGTACTTC	CASSVSASYEQYF
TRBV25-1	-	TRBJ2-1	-	TGTGCCAGCAGTGAATACCAGGCAGGGGACAATGAGCAGTTCTTC	CASSEYQAGDNEQFF
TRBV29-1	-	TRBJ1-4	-	TGCAGCGTTCGTCGGGAGGCTGGAAAACTGTTTTTT	CSVRREAGKLFF
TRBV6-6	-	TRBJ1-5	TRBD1	TGTGCCAGCAGTCGATCAGGGGGTCAGGCCCAGCATTTT	CASSRSGGQAQHF
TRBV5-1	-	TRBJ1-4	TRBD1	TGCGCCAGCAGCACTAGACAGGGGCGGAAAGAAAAACTGTTTTTT	CASSTRQGRKEKLFF
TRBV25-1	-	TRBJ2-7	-	TGTGCCAGCAGTGGACAGACATCCTACGAGCAGTACTTC	CASSGQTSYEQYF
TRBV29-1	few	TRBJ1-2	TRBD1	TGCAGCGTTTTGGGACAGGGTAGCCATGGCTACACCTTC	CSVLGQGSHGYTF
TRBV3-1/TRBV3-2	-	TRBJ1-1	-	TGTGCCAGCAGCCCAGTTCGAAGCAGGGGAGAAGCTTTCTTT	CASSPVRSRGEAFF
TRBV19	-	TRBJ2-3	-	TGTGCCAGTAGTATAGTGGGCGGGCCATTGTATTTT	CASSIVGGPLYF
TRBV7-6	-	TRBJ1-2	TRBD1	TGTGCCAGCAGCCCCCAGACAGGGGGAAACTATGGCTACACCTTC	CASSPQTGGNYGYTF
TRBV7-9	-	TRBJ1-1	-	TGTGCCAGCAGCTTAGCGGAGCCGCGGCACACTGAAGCTTTCTTT	CASSLAEPRHTEAFF
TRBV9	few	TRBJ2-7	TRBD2	TGTGCCAGCAGCTCTAGCGGGGGTACCTACGAGCAGTACTTC	CASSSSGGTYEQYF
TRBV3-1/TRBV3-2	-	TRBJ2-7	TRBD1	TGTGCCAGCAGCCCCGGGACAGGGACGTACGAGCAGTACTTC	CASSPGTGTYEQYF
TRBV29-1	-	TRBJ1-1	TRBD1	TGCAGCGTTCAACAGGGGCGAGGGGCTGAAGCTTTCTTT	CSVQQGRGAEAFF
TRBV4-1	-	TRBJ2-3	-	TGCGCCAGCAGCCCCTCTAATAGCGGAGTAAGCACAGATACGCAGTATTTT	CASSPSNSGVSTDTQYF
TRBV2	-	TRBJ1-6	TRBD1	TGTGCCAGAAACAGGGGGAATAATTCACCCCTCCACTTT	CARNRGNNSPLHF
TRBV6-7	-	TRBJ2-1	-	TGTGCCAGCAGTTACCCTCGCACAACCAATGAGCAGTTCTTC	CASSYPRTTNEQFF
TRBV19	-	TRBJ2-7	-	TGTGCCAGTAGTATGAGGGTCAGCTCCTACGAGCAGTACTTC	CASSMRVSSYEQYF
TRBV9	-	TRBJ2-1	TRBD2	TGTGCCAGCAGCCCGAGGACTAGCAGGTCCTACAATGAGCAGTTCTTC	CASSPRTSRSYNEQFF
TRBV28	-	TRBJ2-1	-	TGTGCCAGCAGCCTACCCCTCGGGACACCGTTCTTC	CASSLPLGTPFF
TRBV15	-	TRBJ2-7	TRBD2	TGTGCCACCAGCAGAGATACGAGGGAGGGGCAGTACTTC	CATSRDTREGQYF
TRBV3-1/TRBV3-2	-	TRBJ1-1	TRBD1	TGTGCCAGCAGCCAAACGACAGGGGTATACACTGAAGCTTTCTTT	CASSQTTGVYTEAFF
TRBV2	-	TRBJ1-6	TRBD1	TGTGCCAGCAGTGAAGCGTTAAACAGGGGGCGGTCACCCCTCCACTTT	CASSEALNRGRSPLHF
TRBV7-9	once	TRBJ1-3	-	TGTGCCAGCAGCCCGACAGACGGAAACACCATATATTTT	CASSPTDGNTIYF
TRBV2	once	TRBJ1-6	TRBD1	TGTGCCAGCAGTGATGAACAGGGGGCCTCTTCACCCCTCCACTTT	CASSDEQGASSPLHF
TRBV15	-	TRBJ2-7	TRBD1	TGTGCCACCAGCAGGGAGGGGACAGGGGTTGTCGAGCAGTACTTC	CATSREGTGVVEQYF
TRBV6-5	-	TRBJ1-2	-	TGTGCCAGTCAGGTAGGGGGACTACCCAACTATGGCTACACCTTC	CASQVGGLPNYGYTF
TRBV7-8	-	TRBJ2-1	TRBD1	TGTGCCAGCAGCCGGGACAGGGTCAATGAGCAGTTCTTC	CASSRDRVNEQFF
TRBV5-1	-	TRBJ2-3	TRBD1	TGCGCCAGCAGCTTGGCCACAGGGGGCAGGTCAGCAGATACGCAGTATTTT	CASSLATGGRSADTQYF
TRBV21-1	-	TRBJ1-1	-	TGTGCCAGCAGCATAGACAAACAGGGCTGGCACACTGAAGCTTTCTTT	CASSIDKQGWHTEAFF
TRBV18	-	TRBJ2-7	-	TGTGCCAGCGACGCCCGAACAGGGCGGATGAGCGAGCAGTACTTC	CASDARTGRMSEQYF
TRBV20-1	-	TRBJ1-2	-	TGCAGTGCCTTCGACAGGCTTGGCTACACCTTC	CSAFDRLGYTF
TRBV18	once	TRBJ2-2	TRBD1	TGTGCCAGCTCCCGCTCGTGGGGGACAGGCACCGGGGAGCTGTTTTTT	CASSRSWGTGTGELFF
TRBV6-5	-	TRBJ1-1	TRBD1	TGTGCCAGCAAGAAACAGGGGGTCACTGAAGCTTTCTTT	CASKKQGVTEAFF
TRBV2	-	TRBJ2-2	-	TGTGCCATACAGGGCTCGAACACCGGGGAGCTGTTTTTT	CAIQGSNTGELFF